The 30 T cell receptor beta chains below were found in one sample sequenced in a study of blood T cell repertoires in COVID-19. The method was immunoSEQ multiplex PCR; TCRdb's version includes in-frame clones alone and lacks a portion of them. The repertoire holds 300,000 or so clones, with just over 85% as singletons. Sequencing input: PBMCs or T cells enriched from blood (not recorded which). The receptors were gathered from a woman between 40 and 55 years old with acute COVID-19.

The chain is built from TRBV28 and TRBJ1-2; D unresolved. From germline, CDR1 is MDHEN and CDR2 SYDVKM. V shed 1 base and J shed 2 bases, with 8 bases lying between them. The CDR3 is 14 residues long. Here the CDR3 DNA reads TGTGCCAGCAGTTTATTGGCAGGAAACTATGGCTACACCTTC. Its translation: CASSLLAGNYGYTF.

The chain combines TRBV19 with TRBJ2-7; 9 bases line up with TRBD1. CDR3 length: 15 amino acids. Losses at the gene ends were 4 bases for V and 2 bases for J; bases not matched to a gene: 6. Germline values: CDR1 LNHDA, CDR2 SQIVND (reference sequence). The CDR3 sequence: CASSTIRDRAYEQYF. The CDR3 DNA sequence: TGTGCCAGTAGTACAATAAGGGACAGGGCCTACGAGCAGTACTTC.

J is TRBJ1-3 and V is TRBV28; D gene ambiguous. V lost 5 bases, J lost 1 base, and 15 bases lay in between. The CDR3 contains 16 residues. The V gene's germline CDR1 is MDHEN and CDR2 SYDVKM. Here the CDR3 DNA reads TGTGCCAGCAGTCCCCCCCCCATTACTTCTGGAAACACCATATATTTT. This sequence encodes CASSPPPITSGNTIYF.

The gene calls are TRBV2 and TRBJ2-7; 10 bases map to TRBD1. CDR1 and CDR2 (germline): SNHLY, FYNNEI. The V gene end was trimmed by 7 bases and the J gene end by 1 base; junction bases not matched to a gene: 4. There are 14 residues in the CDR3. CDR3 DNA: TGTGCCAGCAATCCGGGACAGGGGTCCTACGAGCAGTACTTC. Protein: CASNPGQGSYEQYF.

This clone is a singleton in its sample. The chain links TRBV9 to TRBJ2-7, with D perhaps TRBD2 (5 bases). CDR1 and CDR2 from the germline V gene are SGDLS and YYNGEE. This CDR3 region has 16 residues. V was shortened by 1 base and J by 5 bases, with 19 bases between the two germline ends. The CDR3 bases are TGTGCCAGCAGCGTAAATGGGCTAGCTGGTATTAACGAGCAGTACTTC. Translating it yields CASSVNGLAGINEQYF.

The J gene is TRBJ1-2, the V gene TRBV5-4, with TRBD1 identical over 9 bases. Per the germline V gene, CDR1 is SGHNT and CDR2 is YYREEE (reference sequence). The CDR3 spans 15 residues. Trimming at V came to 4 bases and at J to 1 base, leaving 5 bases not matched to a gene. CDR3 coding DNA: TGTGCCAGCAGCCTACAGGGGGCTCGTAACTATGGCTACACCTTC. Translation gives CASSLQGARNYGYTF.

DNA of the CDR3: TGTGCCACCAGTGCAGGGACAGGGTTAAGCAATGAGCAGTTCTTC. As protein: CATSAGTGLSNEQFF. The chain couples TRBV24-1 to TRBJ2-1, with 9 bases identical to TRBD1. Germline lookup yields CDR1 KGHDR and CDR2 SFDVKD. The CDR3 is made up of 15 amino acids. The ends lost 5 bases at V and 6 bases at J; junction bases unmatched: 7.

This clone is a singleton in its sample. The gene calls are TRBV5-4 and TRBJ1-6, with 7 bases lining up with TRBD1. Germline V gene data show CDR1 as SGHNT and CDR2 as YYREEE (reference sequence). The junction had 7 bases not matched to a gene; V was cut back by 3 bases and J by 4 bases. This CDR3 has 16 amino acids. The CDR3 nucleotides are TGTGCCAGCAGCTCGCGACAGGGTGAATATAATTCACCCCTCCACTTT. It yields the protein CASSSRQGEYNSPLHF.

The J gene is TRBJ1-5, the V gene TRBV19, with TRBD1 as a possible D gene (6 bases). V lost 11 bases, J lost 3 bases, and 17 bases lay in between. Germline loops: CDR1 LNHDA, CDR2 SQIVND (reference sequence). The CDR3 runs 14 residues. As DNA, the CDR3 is TGTGCCGTATCGGCAGGGGTGTTCAATCAGCCCCAGCATTTT. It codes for CAVSAGVFNQPQHF.

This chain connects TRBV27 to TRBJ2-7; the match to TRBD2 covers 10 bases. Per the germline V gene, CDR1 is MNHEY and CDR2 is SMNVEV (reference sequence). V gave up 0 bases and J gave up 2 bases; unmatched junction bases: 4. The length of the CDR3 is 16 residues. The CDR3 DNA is TGTGCCAGCAGTTTATCGGTAGCGGGAGGCGCCTACGAGCAGTACTTC. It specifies CASSLSVAGGAYEQYF.

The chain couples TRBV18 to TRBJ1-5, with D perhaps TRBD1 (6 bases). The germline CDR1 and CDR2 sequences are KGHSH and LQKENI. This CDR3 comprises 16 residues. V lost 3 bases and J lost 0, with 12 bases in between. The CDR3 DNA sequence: TGTGCCAGCTCACCCTTAGGGGGAAATAGCAATCAGCCCCAGCATTTT. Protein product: CASSPLGGNSNQPQHF.

CDR3 DNA sequence: TGTGCCAGCAGGGGGACGGGGGGTAATTCACCCCTCCACTTT. It is translated as CASRGTGGNSPLHF. V and J are TRBV6-5 and TRBJ1-6, with D perhaps TRBD1 (5 bases). The ends were cut back, 6 bases at V and 6 bases at J, with 12 bases in the middle. Germline-derived CDR1 and CDR2 are MNHEY and SVGAGI. The CDR3 is made up of 14 amino acids.

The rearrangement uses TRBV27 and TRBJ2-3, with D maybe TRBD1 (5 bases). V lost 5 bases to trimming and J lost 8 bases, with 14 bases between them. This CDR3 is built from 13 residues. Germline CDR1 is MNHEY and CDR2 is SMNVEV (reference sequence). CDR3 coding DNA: TGTGCCAGCAGTACATCAGGGTGGGGTACGCAGTATTTT. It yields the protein CASSTSGWGTQYF.

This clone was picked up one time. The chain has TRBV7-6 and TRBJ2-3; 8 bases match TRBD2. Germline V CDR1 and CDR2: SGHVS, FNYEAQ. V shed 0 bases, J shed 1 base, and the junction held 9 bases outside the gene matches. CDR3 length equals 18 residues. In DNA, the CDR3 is TGTGCCAGCAGCTTAGCCGGTTTCGGGGGGGTAGGCACAGATACGCAGTATTTT. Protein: CASSLAGFGGVGTDTQYF.

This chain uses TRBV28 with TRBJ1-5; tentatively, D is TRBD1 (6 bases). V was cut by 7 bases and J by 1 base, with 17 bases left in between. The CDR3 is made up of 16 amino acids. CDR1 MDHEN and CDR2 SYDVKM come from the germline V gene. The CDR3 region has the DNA TGTGCCAGCACTCAAAAACAGGGCTCGAGCAATCAGCCCCAGCATTTT. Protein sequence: CASTQKQGSSNQPQHF.

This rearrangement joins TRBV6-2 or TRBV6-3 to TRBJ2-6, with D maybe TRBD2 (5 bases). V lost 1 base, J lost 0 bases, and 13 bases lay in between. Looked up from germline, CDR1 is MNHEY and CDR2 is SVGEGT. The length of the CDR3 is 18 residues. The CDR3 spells CASSYYPRESSGANVLTF. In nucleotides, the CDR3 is TGTGCCAGCAGTTACTACCCGAGGGAAAGCTCTGGGGCCAACGTCCTGACTTTC.

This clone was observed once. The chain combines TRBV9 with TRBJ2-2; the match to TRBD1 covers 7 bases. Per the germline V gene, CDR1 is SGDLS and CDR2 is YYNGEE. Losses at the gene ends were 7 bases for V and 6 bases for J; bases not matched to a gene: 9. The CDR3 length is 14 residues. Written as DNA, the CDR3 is TGTGCCAGCCAGGGCAGGGGGAGCCCCGGGGAGCTGTTTTTT. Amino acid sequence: CASQGRGSPGELFF.

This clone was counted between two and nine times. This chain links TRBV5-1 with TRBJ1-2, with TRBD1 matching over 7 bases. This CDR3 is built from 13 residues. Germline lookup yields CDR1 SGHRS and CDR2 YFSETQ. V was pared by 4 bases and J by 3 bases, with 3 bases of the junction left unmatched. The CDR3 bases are TGCGCCAGCAGCATCGACAGGGACTATGGCTACACCTTC. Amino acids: CASSIDRDYGYTF.

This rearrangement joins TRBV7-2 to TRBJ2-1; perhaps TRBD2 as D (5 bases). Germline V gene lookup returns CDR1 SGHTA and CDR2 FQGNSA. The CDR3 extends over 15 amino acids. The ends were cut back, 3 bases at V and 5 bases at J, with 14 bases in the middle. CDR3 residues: CASSFPRGQNNEQFF. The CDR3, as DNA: TGTGCCAGCAGCTTTCCCAGAGGGCAGAACAATGAGCAGTTCTTC.

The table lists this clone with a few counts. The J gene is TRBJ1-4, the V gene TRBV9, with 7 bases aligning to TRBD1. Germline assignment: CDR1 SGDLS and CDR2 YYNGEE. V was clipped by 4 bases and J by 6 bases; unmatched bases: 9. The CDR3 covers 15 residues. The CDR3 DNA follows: TGTGCCAGCAGCCTGAGGACAGGTGGTGATGAAAAACTGTTTTTT. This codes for CASSLRTGGDEKLFF. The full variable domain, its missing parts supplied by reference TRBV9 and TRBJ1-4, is DSGVTQTPKHLITATGQRVTLRCSPRSGDLSVYWYQQSLDQGLQFLIQYYNGEERAKGNILERFSAQQFPDLHSELNLSSLELGDSALYFCASSLRTGGDEKLFFGSGTQLSVL.

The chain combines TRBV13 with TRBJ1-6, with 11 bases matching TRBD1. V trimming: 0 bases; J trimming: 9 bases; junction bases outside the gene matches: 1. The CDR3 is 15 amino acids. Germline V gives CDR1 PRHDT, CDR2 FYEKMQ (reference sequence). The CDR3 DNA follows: TGTGCCAGCAGCTTAGGGGGGACAGGGGGTTCACCCCTCCACTTT. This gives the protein CASSLGGTGGSPLHF.

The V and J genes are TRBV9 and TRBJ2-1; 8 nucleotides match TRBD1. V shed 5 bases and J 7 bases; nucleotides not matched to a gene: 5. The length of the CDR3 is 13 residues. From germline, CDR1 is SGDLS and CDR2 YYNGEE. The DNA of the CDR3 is TGTGCCAGCAGTACAGGGGGTACGAATGAGCAGTTCTTC. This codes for CASSTGGTNEQFF. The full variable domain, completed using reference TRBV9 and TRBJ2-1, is DSGVTQTPKHLITATGQRVTLRCSPRSGDLSVYWYQQSLDQGLQFLIQYYNGEERAKGNILERFSAQQFPDLHSELNLSSLELGDSALYFCASSTGGTNEQFFGPGTRLTVL.

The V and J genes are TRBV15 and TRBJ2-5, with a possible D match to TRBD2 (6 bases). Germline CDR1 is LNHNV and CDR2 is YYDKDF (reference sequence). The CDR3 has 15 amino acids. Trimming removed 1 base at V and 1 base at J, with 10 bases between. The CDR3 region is CATSRVRGGQETQYF. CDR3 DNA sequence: TGTGCCACCAGCAGAGTCCGGGGAGGCCAAGAGACCCAGTACTTC.

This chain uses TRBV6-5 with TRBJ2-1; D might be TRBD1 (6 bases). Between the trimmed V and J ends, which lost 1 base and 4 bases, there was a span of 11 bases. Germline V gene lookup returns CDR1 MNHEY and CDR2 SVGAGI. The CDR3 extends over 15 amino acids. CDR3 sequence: CASSYLGARYNEQFF. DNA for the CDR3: TGTGCCAGCAGTTACTTGGGGGCCAGGTACAATGAGCAGTTCTTC.

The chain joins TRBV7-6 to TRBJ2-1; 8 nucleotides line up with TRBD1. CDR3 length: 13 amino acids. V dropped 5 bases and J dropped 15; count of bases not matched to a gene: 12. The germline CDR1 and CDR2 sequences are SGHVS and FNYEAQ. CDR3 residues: CASSEGNRGMLFF. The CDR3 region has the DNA TGTGCCAGCAGCGAGGGGAACAGGGGGATGTTGTTCTTC.

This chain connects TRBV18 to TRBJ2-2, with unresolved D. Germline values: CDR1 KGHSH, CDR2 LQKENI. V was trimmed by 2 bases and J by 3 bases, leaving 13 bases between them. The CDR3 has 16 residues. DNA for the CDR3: TGTGCCAGCTCACCAAGAGCTCCTACTTACACCGGGGAGCTGTTTTTT. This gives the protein CASSPRAPTYTGELFF.

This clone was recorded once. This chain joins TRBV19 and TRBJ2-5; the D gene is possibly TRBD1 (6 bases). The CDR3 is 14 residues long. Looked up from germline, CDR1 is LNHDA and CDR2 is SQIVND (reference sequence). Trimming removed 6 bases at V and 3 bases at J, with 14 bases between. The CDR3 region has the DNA TGTGCCAGTAGCGACACAGCAGGGGAAGAGACCCAGTACTTC. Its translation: CASSDTAGEETQYF.

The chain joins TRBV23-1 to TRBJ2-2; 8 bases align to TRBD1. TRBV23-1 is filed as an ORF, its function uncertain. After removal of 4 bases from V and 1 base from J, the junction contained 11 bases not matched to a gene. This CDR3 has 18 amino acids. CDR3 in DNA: TGCGCCAGCAGTCCCGGGACAGGATTAGTTTGGAACACCGGGGAGCTGTTTTTT. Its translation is CASSPGTGLVWNTGELFF.

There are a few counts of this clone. The CDR3 loop reads CASRLVGVTTMNYGYTF. CDR3 nucleotides: TGTGCCAGCCGACTCGTCGGGGTAACTACCATGAACTATGGCTACACCTTC. J is TRBJ1-2 and V is TRBV7-9, with D uncertain. V was pared by 8 bases and J by 2 bases, with 24 bases between. The CDR3 has 17 amino acids. CDR1 is SEHNR and CDR2 is FQNEAQ in the germline V gene (reference sequence).

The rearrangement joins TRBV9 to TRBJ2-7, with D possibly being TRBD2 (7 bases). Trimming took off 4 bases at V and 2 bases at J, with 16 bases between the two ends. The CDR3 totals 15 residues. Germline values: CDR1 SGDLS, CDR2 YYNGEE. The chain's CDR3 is CASSPRGAGPYEQYF. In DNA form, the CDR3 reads TGTGCCAGCAGCCCCCGGGGGGCGGGACCCTACGAGCAGTACTTC.